This T cell receptor beta chain was identified in a study of technical replicates of blood from several donors. The protocol was immunoSEQ multiplex PCR, while the TCRdb copy is restricted to in-frame clones and leaves out a portion. The sample yields 50,000 to 70,000 clones, about nine tenths seen once. This clone was detected once. This clonotype was obtained from a human donor in good health. Some clones in this sample may be carry-over from other donors' samples. The sequenced sample was PBMCs.

In nucleotides, the CDR3 is TGTGCCAGCAGCGTAGGCGGGGGGGCCCGTGAGACCCAGTACTTC. The encoded protein is CASSVGGGARETQYF. This chain links TRBV9 with TRBJ2-5, with 9 bases lining up with TRBD2. V dropped 0 bases and J dropped 5; count of bases not matched to a gene: 5. CDR1 and CDR2 (germline): SGDLS, YYNGEE. The CDR3 contains 15 residues.